Listed below are T cell receptor beta chains from one sample, sequenced in a study of blood T cell repertoires in COVID-19. TCRdb keeps only in-frame clones here, not all; method: immunoSEQ multiplex PCR. The sample records tens of thousands of clones, over 70% being singletons. The sequenced material came from peripheral blood. The receptor set was obtained from a woman between 65 and 79 years old with acute or convalescent COVID-19. CDR3s include the opening cysteine and the closing phenylalanine or tryptophan. The D gene is left open where the match is weak. Some rows have no size entry. The others give once, few or many, or a class for an expanded clone.

>TRBD1|TRBV6-6|TRBJ2-7|.
CASSLDTGTGENEQYF
TGTGCCAGCAGTTTAGACACCGGGACAGGGGAAAACGAGCAGTACTTC
>TRBD2|TRBV28|TRBJ2-3|.
CASRQTGTSNKDTQYF
TGTGCCAGCAGACAAACCGGGACTAGTAATAAGGATACGCAGTATTTT
>.|TRBV10-3|TRBJ1-6|.
CAIRATGLAQDSPLHF
TGTGCCATCAGGGCGACAGGTCTGGCGCAGGATTCACCCCTCCACTTT
>.|TRBV7-8|TRBJ2-2|.
CASSLGGGSGELFF
TGTGCCAGCAGCCTCGGGGGAGGCTCCGGGGAGCTGTTTTTT
>.|TRBV18|TRBJ1-4|.
CASSRSGGSEKLFF
TGTGCCAGCTCACGGTCCGGGGGTAGTGAAAAACTGTTTTTT
>.|TRBV5-1|TRBJ2-2|.
CASSLIFGRENGELFF
TGCGCCAGCAGCTTGATTTTTGGGCGTGAGAACGGGGAGCTGTTTTTT
>.|TRBV6-4|TRBJ2-3|.
CASSDGSSSTDTQYF
TGTGCCAGCAGTGACGGCAGTTCTAGCACAGATACGCAGTATTTT
>.|TRBV5-1|TRBJ2-1|.
CASSLDRGTSYNEQFF
TGCGCCAGCAGCTTGGATCGGGGTACAAGTTACAATGAGCAGTTCTTC
>TRBD2|TRBV18|TRBJ2-6|.
CASSPRELAGSGANVLTF
TGTGCCAGCTCACCGAGGGAACTAGCGGGCTCAGGGGCCAACGTCCTGACTTTC
>.|TRBV2|TRBJ1-2|.
CASSRTANYGYTF
TGTGCCAGCAGTCGTACAGCTAACTATGGCTACACCTTC
>TRBD2|TRBV4-3|TRBJ2-2|.
CASSRGGWGTGELFF
TGCGCCAGCAGCCGGGGGGGATGGGGCACCGGGGAGCTGTTTTTT
>TRBD1|TRBV30|TRBJ1-5|.
CAWSPWTGYGQPQHF
TGTGCCTGGAGTCCCTGGACAGGGTATGGCCAGCCCCAGCATTTT
>TRBD1|TRBV5-6|TRBJ2-1|.
CASSWGTGGNEQFF
TGTGCCAGCAGCTGGGGGACAGGGGGAAATGAGCAGTTCTTC
>TRBD1|TRBV4-1|TRBJ2-7|.
CASSQEPLRGTANSYEQYF
TGCGCCAGCAGCCAAGAACCTCTTAGGGGGACAGCGAACTCCTACGAGCAGTACTTC
>.|TRBV7-2|TRBJ1-5|.
CASSLDSVNNQPQHF
TGTGCCAGCAGCTTGGACAGTGTAAACAATCAGCCCCAGCATTTT
>.|TRBV7-9|TRBJ2-7|.
CASSFPGTTYEQYF
TGTGCCAGCAGCTTTCCCGGGACAACCTACGAGCAGTACTTC
>.|TRBV9|TRBJ2-2|.
CASSVAGNGLGELFF
TGTGCCAGCAGCGTAGCGGGTAACGGCCTGGGGGAGCTGTTTTTT
>TRBD1|TRBV19|TRBJ1-5|once
CASFSGGRDSNQPQHF
TGTGCCAGTTTCTCAGGGGGTCGTGATAGCAATCAGCCCCAGCATTTT
>TRBD2|TRBV6-2/TRBV6-3|TRBJ2-1|.
CASSYSLAGGERSYNEQFF
TGTGCCAGCAGTTACTCTTTAGCGGGAGGGGAACGCTCCTACAATGAGCAGTTCTTC
>TRBD1|TRBV24-1|TRBJ2-2|large
CATSDPGTGTTGELFF
TGTGCCACCAGTGATCCCGGGACAGGGACCACCGGGGAGCTGTTTTTT
>TRBD2|TRBV3-1/TRBV3-2|TRBJ2-7|.
CASSQEVGGTSYEQYF
TGTGCCAGCAGCCAAGAGGTCGGGGGGACCTCCTACGAGCAGTACTTC
>TRBD1|TRBV6-6|TRBJ2-2|.
CASSWATGRNTGELFF
TGTGCCAGCAGTTGGGCGACAGGGAGAAACACCGGGGAGCTGTTTTTT
>TRBD1|TRBV5-1|TRBJ2-7|.
CASRDRVLSYEQYF
TGCGCCAGCAGAGACAGGGTCCTTAGCTACGAGCAGTACTTC
>.|TRBV27|TRBJ1-1|.
CASSESAPMNTEAFF
TGTGCCAGCAGTGAGAGTGCCCCTATGAACACTGAAGCTTTCTTT
>TRBD1|TRBV7-9|TRBJ2-7|.
CASSTGTGNYEQYF
TGTGCCAGCAGCACCGGGACAGGGAACTACGAGCAGTACTTC
>.|TRBV19|TRBJ1-3|.
CASSTDTSSGNTIYF
TGTGCCAGTAGTACGGACACGAGCTCTGGAAACACCATATATTTT
>.|TRBV21-1|TRBJ2-7|.
CASSRPTGSLPRFYEQYF
TGTGCCAGCAGCAGACCCACAGGGTCCCTTCCGAGGTTCTACGAGCAGTACTTC
>TRBD2|TRBV3-1/TRBV3-2|TRBJ2-5|.
CATGLAGVPPYF
TGTGCCACTGGACTAGCGGGGGTCCCCCCGTACTTC
>TRBD1|TRBV7-2|TRBJ2-5|.
CASSNRQGTETQYF
TGTGCCAGCAGCAATCGACAGGGGACGGAGACCCAGTACTTC
>TRBD2|TRBV9|TRBJ2-2|.
CASSQGLAGNTGELFF
TGTGCCAGCAGCCAGGGACTAGCGGGGAACACCGGGGAGCTGTTTTTT
>TRBD1|TRBV3-1/TRBV3-2|TRBJ2-6|.
CASSLYLPTGGYSGANVLTF
TGTGCCAGCAGCCTATACTTACCGACAGGGGGCTACTCTGGGGCCAACGTCCTGACTTTC